A selection of T cell receptor beta chains follows, all from one sample in a study of shared clonotypes between healthy human individuals. Clones were sequenced by immunoSEQ multiplex PCR, and TCRdb holds only the in-frame ones, with some missing. This table has 1,500,000 or so clones, less than 99% appearing once. Sequenced input: naive CD4+ T cells sorted from blood. Receptors were obtained from a young man in good health. Both conserved end residues are part of each CDR3. Each record gives: V gene, clone size, J gene, D gene, CDR3 protein, CDR3 DNA. A D gene is named only where the DNA matches it firmly. The size of a clone is reported for some rows only, either as once, few or many, or as a class for expanded clones.

>TRBV27|.|TRBJ2-7|TRBD1
CASSVRQGPYEQYF
TGTGCCAGCAGTGTACGACAGGGGCCCTACGAGCAGTACTTC
>TRBV30|.|TRBJ1-1|.
CAWSERTWGTEAFF
TGTGCCTGGAGTGAACGGACCTGGGGCACTGAAGCTTTCTTT
>TRBV27|.|TRBJ1-4|.
CASSLEPGAGEKLFF
TGTGCCAGCAGTTTAGAACCAGGGGCTGGGGAAAAACTGTTTTTT
>TRBV18|.|TRBJ2-3|.
CASSPLQPTDTQYF
TGTGCCAGCTCACCGTTACAGCCCACAGATACGCAGTATTTT
>TRBV5-1|.|TRBJ1-2|TRBD1
CASSQAVSGQGGGYTF
TGCGCCAGCAGCCAAGCTGTATCGGGACAGGGAGGCGGCTACACCTTC
>TRBV18|.|TRBJ1-2|.
CASSSRDGGYTF
TGTGCCAGCTCATCAAGGGACGGCGGCTACACCTTC
>TRBV5-4|.|TRBJ2-7|.
CASSPGLPSYEQYF
TGTGCCAGCAGCCCCGGACTACCTTCTTACGAGCAGTACTTC
>TRBV2|.|TRBJ1-4|.
CASSEYGLDNEKLFF
TGTGCCAGCAGTGAATATGGACTCGATAATGAAAAACTGTTTTTT
>TRBV28|.|TRBJ1-2|.
CASTNGGVSYGYTF
TGTGCCAGCACCAACGGAGGGGTTTCCTATGGCTACACCTTC
>TRBV4-1|.|TRBJ2-7|.
CASSQEPVYEQYF
TGCGCCAGCAGCCAAGAACCAGTATACGAGCAGTACTTC
>TRBV30|.|TRBJ1-5|.
CAWQLGGNQPQHF
TGTGCCTGGCAACTGGGGGGCAATCAGCCCCAGCATTTT
>TRBV2|.|TRBJ2-1|.
CASSDPYPMYNEQFF
TGTGCCAGCAGTGACCCGTACCCGATGTACAATGAGCAGTTCTTC
>TRBV7-2|.|TRBJ2-3|.
CASSTSDTQYF
TGTGCCAGCAGCACATCAGATACGCAGTATTTT
>TRBV28|.|TRBJ2-5|.
CASSLFQEDQYF
TGTGCCAGCAGCCTGTTCCAGGAAGACCAGTACTTC
>TRBV29-1|.|TRBJ2-5|.
CSVGAVLRQETQYF
TGCAGCGTTGGGGCAGTGTTAAGGCAAGAGACCCAGTACTTC
>TRBV28|.|TRBJ1-2|TRBD1
CASSFRGGERGYTF
TGTGCCAGCAGTTTCAGAGGGGGCGAAAGAGGCTACACCTTC
>TRBV5-4|.|TRBJ2-5|TRBD2
CASSQTSGRGGETQYF
TGTGCCAGCAGCCAAACCAGCGGGAGGGGTGGGGAGACCCAGTACTTC
>TRBV18|.|TRBJ2-2|.
CASSQSPGDGELFF
TGTGCCAGCTCACAGAGCCCGGGCGACGGGGAGCTGTTTTTT
>TRBV28|.|TRBJ2-7|TRBD2
CASSPGTSGTYEQYF
TGTGCCAGCAGTCCGGGGACTAGCGGGACTTACGAGCAGTACTTC
>TRBV10-2|.|TRBJ1-5|TRBD1
CASSGTDRGSNQPQHF
TGCGCCAGCAGTGGAACGGACAGGGGAAGCAATCAGCCCCAGCATTTT
>TRBV5-6|.|TRBJ1-5|.
CASRKMEYSNQPQHF
TGTGCCAGCAGAAAAATGGAATATAGCAATCAGCCCCAGCATTTT
>TRBV7-6|.|TRBJ2-7|.
CASSLRARSYEQYF
TGTGCCAGCAGCTTACGCGCTCGGTCCTACGAGCAGTACTTC
>TRBV19|.|TRBJ2-3|TRBD1
CASSIVGTGIPDTQYF
TGTGCCAGTAGTATAGTGGGGACAGGGATACCGGATACGCAGTATTTT
>TRBV5-1|.|TRBJ2-7|TRBD2
CASSFGLAYEQYF
TGCGCCAGCAGCTTCGGACTAGCCTACGAGCAGTACTTC
>TRBV9|.|TRBJ1-2|.
CASSARTVNYGYTF
TGTGCCAGCAGCGCGCGGACGGTAAACTATGGCTACACCTTC
>TRBV7-8|.|TRBJ1-2|.
CASSLVSQTGGQYGYTF
TGTGCCAGCAGCTTAGTATCACAGACTGGGGGGCAGTATGGCTACACCTTC
>TRBV4-1|.|TRBJ2-2|.
CASSQEPRGTPTGELFF
TGCGCCAGCAGCCAAGAACCAAGAGGGACACCCACCGGGGAGCTGTTTTTT
>TRBV5-6|once|TRBJ1-5|.
CASSFRRVQPQHF
TGTGCCAGCAGCTTTCGCAGGGTTCAGCCCCAGCATTTT
>TRBV10-3|.|TRBJ2-3|TRBD2
CAISESTSGRITDTQYF
TGTGCCATCAGTGAGTCGACTAGCGGGAGAATCACAGATACGCAGTATTTT